Each of the 10 T cell receptor beta chains below was sequenced from the same sample in a study of T cells after yellow fever vaccination. Using its own MiXCR run on the 5' RACE reads, TCRdb lists one record per CDR3 protein. This table holds around 590,000 distinct CDR3 sequences, around 12% found once. Sequences were derived from PBMCs, sampled on the day of the yellow fever booster vaccination. These receptors were obtained from a man aged 25-40 years who received the YFV17D yellow fever vaccine.

Many counts were recorded for this clonotype. The gene calls are TRBV29-1 and TRBJ2-3; no clear D. This CDR3 region has 14 residues. The V and J ends lost 5 bases and 0 bases respectively, with 12 bases between them. Germline values: CDR1 SQVTM, CDR2 ANQGSEA. The CDR3 here is CSVKVQLSTDTQYF. For the CDR3, the DNA is TGCAGCGTTAAGGTGCAATTAAGCACAGATACGCAGTATTTT.

The sample holds a few counts of this clonotype. This sequence joins TRBV20-1 and TRBJ2-5; TRBD2 agrees at 9 bases. Germline V gene sequence: CDR1 DFQATT, CDR2 SNEGSKA (reference sequence). V was clipped by 1 base and J by 5 bases; unmatched bases: 8. The CDR3 contains 15 residues. CDR3 residues: CSARVGTGTSETQYF. CDR3 coding DNA: TGCAGTGCTAGAGTGGGAACCGGGACTAGCGAGACCCAGTACTTC.

CDR3 protein: CASYSRFGRQKYNEQFF. As DNA, the CDR3 is TGTGCCAGCTATTCGAGATTCGGGAGGCAGAAATACAATGAGCAGTTCTTC. The chain recombines TRBV7-2 with TRBJ2-1; 7 positions match TRBD2. The germline V gene has CDR1 SGHTA and CDR2 FQGNSA. Unmatched junction bases numbered 17, after V lost 8 bases and J lost 4 bases. The CDR3 runs to 17 residues.

In this sample, this clonotype turned up a few times. The V call is TRBV14, the J call TRBJ2-2; D unclear. V was shortened by 4 bases and J by 6 bases, with 12 bases between the two germline ends. The CDR3 loop spans 14 amino acids. Germline lookup yields CDR1 SGHDN and CDR2 FVKESK. The CDR3 region has the DNA TGTGCCAGCAGCCCACAGTACGATCCCGGGGAGCTGTTTTTT. This encodes CASSPQYDPGELFF.

The chain employs TRBV12-3 or TRBV12-4 and TRBJ2-1, with a weak D call TRBD2 (5 bases). The CDR3 has 16 residues. The ends were cut back, 10 bases at V and 0 bases at J, with 19 bases in the middle. The CDR3 here is CAINLLSASSYNEQFF. The CDR3 bases are TGTGCCATCAATCTCCTTAGCGCGAGCTCCTACAATGAGCAGTTCTTC.

The V gene is TRBV12-3 or TRBV12-4, the J gene TRBJ2-2; D is unclear. The CDR3 runs to 12 residues. V was cut by 6 bases and J by 9 bases, with 11 bases left in between. CDR3 bases: TGTGCCAGCAGCCCACCCGTCAGGGAGCTGTTTTTT. This codes for CASSPPVRELFF.

The genes are TRBV15 and TRBJ2-7; D gene unclear. Germline V lookup: CDR1 LNHNV, CDR2 YYDKDF (reference sequence). The germline V and J ends were trimmed by 3 bases and 5 bases, with 14 bases remaining between them. This CDR3 is built from 14 residues. This CDR3 is CATSRGLGNHEQYF. DNA for the CDR3: TGTGCCACCAGCAGGGGATTGGGGAACCACGAGCAGTACTTC. The full variable domain, with the rest looked up from reference TRBV15 and TRBJ2-7, is DAMVIQNPRYQVTQFGKPVTLSCSQTLNHNVMYWYQQKSSQAPKLLFHYYDKDFNNEADTPDNFQSRRPNTSFCFLDIRSPGLGDTAMYLCATSRGLGNHEQYFGPGTRLTVT.

The chain couples TRBV5-5 to TRBJ2-7, with 9 positions matching TRBD1. From germline, CDR1 is SGHKS and CDR2 YYEKEE (reference sequence). V was pared by 3 bases and J by 4 bases, with 8 bases of the junction left unmatched. The CDR3 runs to 15 residues. CDR3 DNA sequence: TGTGCCAGCAGCTCCGGGACAGGGAGGGAGTACGAGCAGTACTTC. It encodes CASSSGTGREYEQYF.

The chain uses TRBV11-2 and TRBJ1-1; D perhaps matches TRBD1 (5 bases). With 6 bases removed from V and 0 bases from J, the gap between germline ends came to 11 bases. CDR3 length: 14 residues. From germline, CDR1 is SGHAT and CDR2 FQNNGV. CDR3 bases: TGTGCCAGCAGGACCCTGACAGTGAACACTGAAGCTTTCTTT. Its translation: CASRTLTVNTEAFF.

This clonotype was observed many times. CDR3 in DNA: TGTGCCAGCATCCCCTGGGAAGTGGGAGAGACCCAGTACTTC. Amino acid sequence: CASIPWEVGETQYF. The chain is built from TRBV7-8 and TRBJ2-5; no clear D. CDR1 and CDR2 (germline): SGHVS, FQNEAQ. The CDR3 contains 14 residues. V was shortened by 7 bases and J by 4 bases, with 16 bases between the two germline ends.